Following are 22 T cell receptor beta chains from one sample sequenced in a study of cytomegalovirus exposure and HLA in healthy donors. PCR involved 60 Vbeta and 13 Jbeta primers. The table came from immunoSEQ multiplex PCR; TCRdb's copy has only in-frame clones and leaves some out. The sample lists over 110,000 clones, roughly 80% occurring once. Sequencing was performed on PBMCs. The receptors come from a man aged 35 to 55 in good health and CMV-seronegative.

This clone has a single count. J is TRBJ1-1 and V is TRBV19; the D gene is possibly TRBD1 (5 bases). CDR1 is LNHDA, CDR2 SQIVND, per germline (reference sequence). The CDR3 has 14 residues. With 7 bases removed from V and 0 bases from J, the gap between germline ends came to 12 bases. The DNA for the CDR3 is TGTGCCAGTATGGGGGGACCTTTGAACACTGAAGCTTTCTTT. This codes for CASMGGPLNTEAFF.

In its sample, this clone was seen a few times. V and J are TRBV7-9 and TRBJ2-7, with a tentative D call TRBD1 (5 bases). V was trimmed by 8 bases and J by 4 bases, leaving 12 bases between them. Germline CDR1 and CDR2: SEHNR and FQNEAQ (reference sequence). The CDR3 covers 12 residues. This CDR3 reads CASGFRVYEQYF. The CDR3 bases are TGTGCCAGCGGGTTCAGGGTGTACGAGCAGTACTTC.

The rearrangement links TRBV5-8 to TRBJ1-5, with 7 bases that match TRBD1. V shed 2 bases, J shed 0 bases, and the junction held 8 bases outside the gene matches. This CDR3 spans 17 amino acids. CDR1 is SGHTS and CDR2 is YDEGEE in the germline V gene. The CDR3 bases are TGTGCCAGCAGCTTCCGTAGGACAGGTACTAGCAATCAGCCCCAGCATTTT. It specifies CASSFRRTGTSNQPQHF.

Turning to this clone: Other DNA variants within this sample encode the same CDR3. This sequence joins TRBV4-3 and TRBJ2-7, with a tentative D call TRBD2 (6 bases). V dropped 0 bases and J dropped 2 bases, with 14 bases sitting between them. The CDR3 is 16 amino acids. Germline-derived CDR1 and CDR2 are LGHNA and YSLEER. The CDR3 coding sequence is TGCGCCAGCAGCCAAGATCATCTGCGCGGGACCTACGAGCAGTACTTC. Its protein is CASSQDHLRGTYEQYF.

V is TRBV6-5 and J is TRBJ2-7, with D unclear. Germline V gene data show CDR1 as MNHEY and CDR2 as SVGAGI. Trimming removed 4 bases from V and 4 bases from J, with 11 bases in between. The CDR3 contains 13 residues. The CDR3 DNA reads as TGTGCCAGCAGTTCGAAAAGCCTTTACGAGCAGTACTTC. This encodes CASSSKSLYEQYF.

The chain uses TRBV7-6 and TRBJ1-5, with 12 nucleotides matching TRBD1. Germline CDR1 and CDR2: SGHVS and FNYEAQ. The CDR3 spans 16 residues. After removal of 4 bases from V and 5 bases from J, the junction contained 6 bases not matched to a gene. The DNA of the CDR3 is TGTGCCAGCAGCTCAGCGGGGACAGGGGGCTATCAGCCCCAGCATTTT. This encodes CASSSAGTGGYQPQHF.

The gene calls are TRBV11-3 and TRBJ2-7; 9 nucleotides match TRBD1. Trimming at V came to 5 bases and at J to 5 bases, leaving 10 bases not matched to a gene. CDR1 SGHNT and CDR2 YENEEA come from the germline V gene. This CDR3 region has 15 residues. The CDR3 spells CASSPPGTGKDEQYF. The CDR3 region has the DNA TGTGCCAGCAGCCCTCCGGGGACAGGGAAGGACGAGCAGTACTTC.

The chain is built from TRBV5-4 and TRBJ1-4, with 7 bases fitting TRBD1. The V gene's germline CDR1 is SGHNT and CDR2 YYREEE (reference sequence). The J segment lost 0 bases and the V segment lost 5 bases, leaving 13 bases of the junction unmatched. The CDR3 has 18 residues. The DNA for the CDR3 is TGTGCCAGCAGATCAGGGGGTAAGAAACTTGCAACTAATGAAAAACTGTTTTTT. As protein: CASRSGGKKLATNEKLFF.

The rearrangement links TRBV18 to TRBJ2-3; TRBD1 agrees at 8 bases. The CDR3 sequence is 14 residues long. Germline trimming cut 8 bases from V and 2 bases from J; bases unmatched to any gene: 6. Germline V gives CDR1 KGHSH, CDR2 LQKENI. The CDR3 region is CASAGGGLTDTQYF. DNA of the CDR3: TGTGCCAGCGCAGGGGGCGGACTCACAGATACGCAGTATTTT.

This clone was counted a single time. V usage is TRBV6-5 and J usage is TRBJ1-2, with no clear D. The CDR3 spans 15 residues. Deletions cut 5 bases from V and 5 bases from J, with 18 bases between. Germline V lookup: CDR1 MNHEY, CDR2 SVGAGI. The CDR3 protein is CASSPRAIRFYGYTF. As DNA, the CDR3 is TGTGCCAGCAGTCCGCGGGCGATCCGCTTTTATGGCTACACCTTC.

J is TRBJ2-3 and V is TRBV6-5; possible D gene TRBD1, 6 bases. The germline V gene encodes CDR1 MNHEY and CDR2 SVGAGI. Trimming left V 6 bases short and J 2 bases short, with 15 bases between. The CDR3 is made up of 15 amino acids. CDR3 nucleotides: TGTGCCAGCAGACCCCGGGACACTTCCACAGATACGCAGTATTTT. This encodes CASRPRDTSTDTQYF.

This clone has only one observation. V and J are TRBV4-1 and TRBJ2-5; TRBD1 matches at 8 bases. The J call is uncertain, as TRBJ2-7 better fits the DNA end. The CDR3 length is 16 residues. Germline V gene data show CDR1 as MGHRA and CDR2 as YSYEKL. CDR3 region: CASRADTGGLSYEQYF. Written as DNA, the CDR3 is TGCGCCAGCAGAGCAGACACAGGGGGACTCTCCTACGAGCAGTACTTC.

V and J are TRBV2 and TRBJ2-3; 8 bases map to TRBD2. The trim removed 2 bases at V and 2 bases at J, leaving 3 bases unmatched. The V gene's germline CDR1 is SNHLY and CDR2 FYNNEI. This CDR3 has 15 residues. The CDR3 region has the DNA TGTGCCAGCAGTGAAAAACTAGCGGTCACAGATACGCAGTATTTT. Encoded protein: CASSEKLAVTDTQYF. Full variable domain (rest looked up from reference TRBV2 and TRBJ2-3): EPEVTQTPSHQVTQMGQEVILRCVPISNHLYFYWYRQILGQKVEFLVSFYNNEISEKSEIFDDQFSVERPDGSNFTLKIRSTKLEDSAMYFCASSEKLAVTDTQYFGPGTRLTVL.

This clone has only a few counts. CDR3 nucleotides: TGTGCCAGCAGGAGGACAGGGGAACTGGGTCAGCCCCAGCATTTT. Protein product: CASRRTGELGQPQHF. The chain carries TRBV2 and TRBJ1-5; 9 bases fit TRBD1. V lost 6 bases to trimming and J lost 6 bases; unmatched junction nucleotides: 9. The CDR3 spans 15 residues. CDR1 and CDR2 from the germline V gene are SNHLY and FYNNEI.

This chain connects TRBV6-6 to TRBJ1-1; D is perhaps TRBD1 (6 bases). The germline gives CDR1 MNHNY, CDR2 SVGAGI (reference sequence). The V end lost 1 base, the J end lost 1 base, and 13 bases lay between the germline ends. The CDR3 sequence is 16 residues long. This chain's CDR3 is CASSYFTGTRNTEAFF. The CDR3 coding sequence is TGTGCCAGCAGTTACTTTACAGGGACCAGGAACACTGAAGCTTTCTTT.

Written as DNA, the CDR3 is TGTGCCTGGAGTCGACAGGGGGGTGGAGATACGCAGTATTTT. Translated, it gives CAWSRQGGGDTQYF. The chain carries TRBV30 and TRBJ2-3, with TRBD1 identical over 9 bases. The CDR3 spans 14 residues. With V trimmed by 2 bases and J by 5 bases, 5 bases remained unmatched. Germline CDR1 GTSNPN, CDR2 SVGIG (reference sequence).

The chain has TRBV27 and TRBJ2-5; TRBD2 might be the D (5 bases). The CDR3 is 13 residues long. Per germline, CDR1 MNHEY and CDR2 SMNVEV (reference sequence). V was clipped by 3 bases and J by 4 bases, with 9 bases between them. The CDR3 DNA sequence: TGTGCCAGCAGTTTCGGGGTGCGAGAGACCCAGTACTTC. It yields the protein CASSFGVRETQYF.

The table lists this clone with a few counts. V usage is TRBV2 and J usage is TRBJ2-5; possibly TRBD1 for D (5 bases). Deletions cut 4 bases from V and 1 base from J, with 16 bases between. The CDR3 is 16 amino acids. Looked up from germline, CDR1 is SNHLY and CDR2 is FYNNEI. The CDR3 bases are TGTGCCAGCAGTGGGGTCCGATTAGGGGCCCAAGAGACCCAGTACTTC. Its translation: CASSGVRLGAQETQYF.

This chain links TRBV12-5 with TRBJ2-2; perhaps TRBD2 as D (6 bases). The CDR3 has 15 amino acids. V shed 4 bases and J shed 4 bases, with 13 bases lying between them. CDR1 LGHNT and CDR2 FRNRAP come from the germline V gene. In nucleotides, the CDR3 is TGTGCTAGTGGTTCTAACCGAGCGGGCACCGGGGAGCTGTTTTTT. The encoded protein is CASGSNRAGTGELFF.

This clone was counted between two and nine times. The CDR3 loop reads CASSSSRVYEQFF. The DNA for the CDR3 is TGTGCCAGCAGCTCAAGCCGAGTTTATGAGCAGTTCTTC. The chain links TRBV4-2 to TRBJ2-1; no clear D. The ends were cut back, 5 bases at V and 8 bases at J, with 13 bases in the middle. The CDR3 covers 13 residues. CDR1 is LGHNA, CDR2 YNFKEQ, per germline.

The chain links TRBV5-1 to TRBJ2-1, with TRBD2 matching 8 bases. The CDR3 length is 15 residues. Unmatched junction bases numbered 6, after V lost 0 bases and J lost 7 bases. From germline, CDR1 is SGHRS and CDR2 YFSETQ. CDR3 amino acids: CASSLDSGVANEQFF. CDR3 bases: TGCGCCAGCAGCTTGGATAGCGGGGTCGCAAATGAGCAGTTCTTC.

V usage is TRBV28 and J usage is TRBJ1-2, with 11 nucleotides matching TRBD1. Germline CDR1 is MDHEN and CDR2 is SYDVKM. V shed 5 bases and J 5 bases; nucleotides not matched to a gene: 7. CDR3 length: 15 amino acids. CDR3 in amino acids: CASSPSDRGLYGYTF. DNA for the CDR3: TGTGCCAGCAGTCCTTCGGACAGGGGGCTTTATGGCTACACCTTC.